This note documents a single T cell receptor (beta chain) sequence. The sample comes from a study of technical replicates of blood from several donors. Sequencing used immunoSEQ multiplex PCR; TCRdb keeps in-frame clones, though not all of them. The table shows 75,000 to 90,000 clones, with approximately 96% occurring only once. Germline V lookup: CDR1 MGHRA, CDR2 YSYEKL. The V gene lost 4 bases and the J gene lost 0 bases, with 10 bases spanning the gap. The CDR3 extends over 14 amino acids. V gene TRBV4-1 combines with J gene TRBJ2-7; no clear D. This sequence was found in a human donor in good health. The specimen was T cells isolated from PBMCs. For the CDR3, the DNA is TGCGCCAGCAGCCTCCTGATCTACTCCTACGAGCAGTACTTC. It is translated as CASSLLIYSYEQYF.